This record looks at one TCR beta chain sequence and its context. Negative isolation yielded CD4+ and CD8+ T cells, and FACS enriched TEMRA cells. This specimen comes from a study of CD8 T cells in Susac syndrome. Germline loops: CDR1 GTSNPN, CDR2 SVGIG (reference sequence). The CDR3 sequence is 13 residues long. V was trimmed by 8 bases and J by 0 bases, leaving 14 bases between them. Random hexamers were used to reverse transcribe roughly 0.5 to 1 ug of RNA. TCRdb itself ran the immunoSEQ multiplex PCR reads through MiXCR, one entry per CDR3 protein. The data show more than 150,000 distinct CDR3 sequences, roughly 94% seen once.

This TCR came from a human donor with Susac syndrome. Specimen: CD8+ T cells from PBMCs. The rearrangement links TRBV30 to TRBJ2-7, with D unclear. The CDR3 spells CAILAESSYEQYF. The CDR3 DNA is TGTGCCATCCTGGCCGAGAGCTCCTACGAGCAGTACTTC. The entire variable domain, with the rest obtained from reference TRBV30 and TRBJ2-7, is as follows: SQTIHQWPATLVQPVGSPLSLECTVEGTSNPNLYWYRQAAGRGLQLLFYSVGIGQISSEVPQNLSASRPQDRQFILSSKKLLLSDSGFYLCAILAESSYEQYFGPGTRLTVT.